Shown below are 7 T cell receptor beta chains from a single sample sequenced in a study of T cell responses to AZD1222 COVID-19 vaccine. Profiling relied on immunoSEQ multiplex PCR, and the TCRdb table lists in-frame clones only, not all of them. In the table there are around 50,000 clones, around 91% of which are singletons. Here the sequenced sample was peripheral blood, taken 28 days after the second AZD1222 dose. Receptors were obtained from an adult who received the AZD1222 COVID-19 vaccine.

The rearrangement uses TRBV11-2 and TRBJ1-1, with D perhaps matching TRBD1 (5 bases). The V end lost 1 base, the J end lost 6 bases, and 9 bases lay between the germline ends. Germline CDR1 is SGHAT and CDR2 is FQNNGV. The CDR3 length is 13 residues. CDR3 sequence (DNA): TGTGCCAGCAGCTTAGGGGGGGGATCTGAAGCTTTCTTT. Protein product: CASSLGGGSEAFF.

This clone was counted once. This chain joins TRBV7-6 and TRBJ2-2, with D possibly matching TRBD2 (6 bases). The V gene's germline CDR1 is SGHVS and CDR2 FNYEAQ. This CDR3 region has 16 residues. V lost 1 base and J lost 1, with 10 bases in between. This CDR3 is CASSLDSGGNTGELFF. Written as DNA, the CDR3 is TGTGCCAGCAGCTTAGATTCCGGGGGGAACACCGGGGAGCTGTTTTTT.

J is TRBJ2-1 and V is TRBV3-1 (or the pseudogene TRBV3-2), with TRBD2 matching over 7 bases. V trimming: 0 bases; J trimming: 9 bases; junction bases outside the gene matches: 8. The CDR3 covers 15 residues. Looked up from germline, CDR1 is LGHDT and CDR2 is YNNKEL (reference sequence). The CDR3: CASSQDSGPYGEQFF. The CDR3 DNA reads TGTGCCAGCAGCCAAGATAGCGGGCCCTACGGTGAGCAGTTCTTC.

The CDR3 DNA sequence: TGTGCCAGCTCACCTGGACTAGCCACAGATACGCAGTATTTT. Protein product: CASSPGLATDTQYF. This chain uses TRBV18 with TRBJ2-3, with 8 nucleotides matching TRBD2. The germline gives CDR1 KGHSH, CDR2 LQKENI. CDR3 size: 14 residues. Trimming took 3 bases from V and 2 from J; bases not matched to a gene: 1.

The chain combines TRBV6-4 with TRBJ1-5, with D maybe TRBD1 (6 bases). This CDR3 comprises 15 residues. The V end lost 8 bases, the J end lost 2 bases, and 16 bases lay between the germline ends. Germline loops: CDR1 MRHNA, CDR2 SNTAGT. CDR3 sequence: CASWRQARGNQPQHF. DNA of the CDR3: TGTGCCAGCTGGAGACAGGCTAGGGGCAATCAGCCCCAGCATTTT.

The chain has TRBV28 and TRBJ2-7; D is perhaps TRBD2 (6 bases). V lost 4 bases and J lost 2, with 18 bases in between. Germline CDR1 MDHEN, CDR2 SYDVKM. CDR3 length equals 16 residues. The CDR3 here is CASSSGDLRRTYEQYF. As DNA, the CDR3 is TGTGCCAGCAGTTCGGGGGACCTCCGGCGGACCTACGAGCAGTACTTC.

The chain combines TRBV6-1 with TRBJ1-6, with D unresolved. From germline, CDR1 is MNHNS and CDR2 SASEGT. Trimming removed 2 bases at V and 6 bases at J, with 8 bases between. The CDR3 has 14 residues. CDR3 amino acids: CASSESRTNSPLHF. The DNA of the CDR3 is TGTGCCAGCAGTGAATCACGGACTAATTCACCCCTCCACTTT.